The 7 T cell receptor beta chains given below trace back to one sample, sequenced in a study of cytomegalovirus exposure and HLA in healthy donors. Researchers ran the PCR with 60 Vbeta and 13 Jbeta primers. Sequenced by immunoSEQ multiplex PCR; TCRdb stores in-frame clones only, minus some. The table lists 120,000 to 150,000 clones, around a tenth of them singletons. The specimen was PBMCs. These TCRs come from a male donor in good health and CMV-seronegative.

V gene TRBV19 combines with J gene TRBJ2-1; 7 bases align to TRBD1. The CDR3 runs to 13 residues. Germline CDR1 and CDR2: LNHDA and SQIVND (reference sequence). Trimming cost V 7 bases and J 5 bases; bases outside gene matches: 5. DNA for the CDR3: TGTGCCAGTAAGCAGGACAGGAACAATGAGCAGTTCTTC. This sequence encodes CASKQDRNNEQFF.

This clone was detected a few times. The chain couples TRBV21-1 to TRBJ2-7; the table's D call, TRBD1, was not checked against the DNA. TRBV21-1 is deemed a pseudogene. The CDR3 sequence is 16 residues long. CDR3 in amino acids: CASSKPGQAKTYEQYF. In DNA, the CDR3 is TGTGCCAGCAGCAAACCGGGACAGGCGAAAACCTACGAGCAGTACTTC.

The V gene is TRBV29-1, the J gene TRBJ1-1; 8 bases agree with TRBD1. V shed 6 bases and J 2 bases; nucleotides not matched to a gene: 14. This CDR3 has 16 amino acids. CDR1 is SQVTM and CDR2 is ANQGSEA in the germline V gene. CDR3 nucleotides: TGCAGCGTCGCCAACAGGGGGGGATCGACCAACACTGAAGCTTTCTTT. This gives the protein CSVANRGGSTNTEAFF.

The chain couples TRBV13 to TRBJ2-7; 14 bases align to TRBD2. Germline assignment: CDR1 PRHDT and CDR2 FYEKMQ (reference sequence). This CDR3 region has 18 residues. The V and J ends lost 5 bases and 0 bases, in that order; junction bases with no gene match: 9. In nucleotides, the CDR3 is TGTGCCAGCAGCGCAACCGGGACTAGCGGGGGAAGCTCCTACGAGCAGTACTTC. This sequence encodes CASSATGTSGGSSYEQYF. The full variable domain, with the rest looked up from reference TRBV13 and TRBJ2-7, is AAGVIQSPRHLIKEKRETATLKCYPIPRHDTVYWYQQGPGQDPQFLISFYEKMQSDKGSIPDRFSAQQFSDYHSELNMSSLELGDSALYFCASSATGTSGGSSYEQYFGPGTRLTVT.

Of note for this clone: The junction differs from germline at one of its ends, possibly a read error. Other nucleotide sequences from this sample produce the same CDR3. J is TRBJ2-7 and V is TRBV11-2; possible D gene TRBD1, 6 bases. The CDR3 spans 16 residues. Germline values: CDR1 SGHAT, CDR2 FQNNGV. As DNA, the CDR3 is TGTGCCAGCAGCCTAGATGAGGACAGAGCTCCCTACGAGCAGTACTTC. Amino acids: CASSLDEDRAPYEQYF.

This rearrangement joins TRBV7-9 to TRBJ2-3; unclear D gene. The CDR3 length is 15 residues. In germline, CDR1 is SEHNR, CDR2 FQNEAQ (reference sequence). Deletions cut 4 bases from V and 3 bases from J, with 14 bases between. The CDR3 sequence: CASSSGVIRTDTQYF. The CDR3 coding sequence is TGTGCCAGCAGCTCAGGCGTTATTAGGACAGATACGCAGTATTTT. Full variable domain (remainder filled in from reference TRBV7-9 and TRBJ2-3): DTGVSQNPRHKITKRGQNVTFRCDPISEHNRLYWYRQTLGQGPEFLTYFQNEAQLEKSRLLSDRFSAERPKGSFSTLEIQRTEQGDSAMYLCASSSGVIRTDTQYFGPGTRLTVL.

This clone has just a few counts. J is TRBJ1-1 and V is TRBV20-1, with a tentative D call TRBD1 (6 bases). V gave up 7 bases and J gave up 8 bases, with 14 bases separating them. The length of the CDR3 is 11 residues. Germline CDR1 and CDR2: DFQATT and SNEGSKA (reference sequence). Written as DNA, the CDR3 is TGCAGTGTTGCCGGGACACAGGAAGCTTTCTTT. Protein sequence: CSVAGTQEAFF.